This T cell receptor (beta chain) emerged from a study of shared clonotypes between healthy human individuals. With respect to this clone: The antigen remains unidentified.

General observations from the study: Non-shared clonotypes had lower generation probabilities than those shared by all four donors.

Method: immunoSEQ multiplex PCR; TCRdb's copy keeps in-frame clones and lacks some. The sample comprises some 2,500,000 clones, over 85% of which are singletons, and approximately 0.35% rests with the top ten. The CDR3 runs 14 residues. The germline gives CDR1 SGHRS, CDR2 YFSETQ. V was pared by 0 bases and J by 5 bases, with 9 bases between. The sequencing input was naive CD4+ T cells from PBMCs. The subset: CD45RA+ positively selected. V is TRBV5-1 and J is TRBJ1-5; D uncertain. This receptor was identified in a man younger than 35 in good health. Some clones in this sample may be carry-over from other donors' samples. CDR3 nucleotides: TGCGCCAGCAGCTTGGCGGGTGGGTATCAGCCCCAGCATTTT. It translates to CASSLAGGYQPQHF.